This is a list of T cell receptor beta chains from one sample in a study of blood T cell repertoires in COVID-19. Clones were read by immunoSEQ multiplex PCR, and TCRdb kept only the in-frame ones, dropping some. The repertoire holds 55,000 to 75,000 clones, with over 60% as singletons. Specimen: peripheral blood. The receptor source for this set is a human donor in a cohort sampled during active COVID-19. Both conserved end residues are part of each CDR3. Each record gives: D gene, J gene, V gene, clone size, CDR3 protein, CDR3 DNA. A D gene is named only where the DNA matches it firmly. Only part of the rows carry a size: once, few, many, or a class if the clone is expanded.

d_call: TRBD2; j_call: TRBJ2-1; v_call: TRBV6-2/TRBV6-3; clone_size: -; cdr3_aa: CASSYVGTTAYNEQFF; cdr3_nt: TGTGCCAGCAGTTACGTCGGGACTACTGCCTACAATGAGCAGTTCTTC
d_call: TRBD1; j_call: TRBJ2-5; v_call: TRBV28; clone_size: once; cdr3_aa: CASSPAGGRQETQYF; cdr3_nt: TGTGCCAGCAGCCCCGCAGGGGGCCGTCAAGAGACCCAGTACTTC
d_call: TRBD2; j_call: TRBJ2-1; v_call: TRBV7-9; clone_size: -; cdr3_aa: CASSPGTSGRIGNEQFF; cdr3_nt: TGTGCCAGCAGCCCAGGGACTAGCGGGAGGATAGGGAATGAGCAGTTCTTC
d_call: -; j_call: TRBJ2-7; v_call: TRBV5-1; clone_size: -; cdr3_aa: CASREDSYEQYF; cdr3_nt: TGCGCCAGCAGGGAGGACTCCTACGAGCAGTACTTC
d_call: TRBD2; j_call: TRBJ2-7; v_call: TRBV5-1; clone_size: once; cdr3_aa: CASSFSGTSGEQYF; cdr3_nt: TGCGCCAGCAGCTTCTCCGGGACTAGCGGCGAGCAGTACTTC
d_call: TRBD2; j_call: TRBJ2-5; v_call: TRBV7-7; clone_size: -; cdr3_aa: CASSPSPSGKETQYF; cdr3_nt: TGTGCTAGCAGCCCTAGCCCTAGCGGGAAAGAGACCCAGTACTTC
d_call: TRBD1; j_call: TRBJ2-7; v_call: TRBV6-5; clone_size: few; cdr3_aa: CASSRPGQGAGEQYF; cdr3_nt: TGTGCCAGCAGTAGGCCGGGACAGGGGGCGGGTGAGCAGTACTTC
d_call: -; j_call: TRBJ1-2; v_call: TRBV5-4; clone_size: -; cdr3_aa: CASSGTGNYGYTF; cdr3_nt: TGTGCCAGCAGCGGAACAGGGAACTATGGCTACACCTTC
d_call: TRBD1; j_call: TRBJ2-6; v_call: TRBV7-8; clone_size: -; cdr3_aa: CASSLWSRDRPLSGANVLTF; cdr3_nt: TGTGCCAGCAGCTTATGGTCCCGGGACAGGCCCTTATCTGGGGCCAACGTCCTGACTTTC
d_call: TRBD2; j_call: TRBJ2-1; v_call: TRBV3-1/TRBV3-2; clone_size: -; cdr3_aa: CASSQGSSGSEQFF; cdr3_nt: TGTGCCAGCAGCCAAGGGTCTAGCGGGAGTGAGCAGTTCTTC
d_call: -; j_call: TRBJ2-6; v_call: TRBV6-1; clone_size: -; cdr3_aa: CASSEARGAGANVLTF; cdr3_nt: TGTGCCAGCAGTGAAGCCAGGGGGGCTGGGGCCAACGTCCTGACTTTC
d_call: TRBD2; j_call: TRBJ2-5; v_call: TRBV5-1; clone_size: -; cdr3_aa: CASSLFTSVQETQYF; cdr3_nt: TGCGCCAGCAGCTTGTTTACTAGCGTTCAAGAGACCCAGTACTTC
d_call: TRBD1; j_call: TRBJ1-1; v_call: TRBV19; clone_size: -; cdr3_aa: CASSNRGTEAFF; cdr3_nt: TGTGCCAGTAGCAACAGGGGGACTGAAGCTTTCTTT
d_call: TRBD1; j_call: TRBJ2-1; v_call: TRBV19; clone_size: -; cdr3_aa: CASSILGQGSYEQFF; cdr3_nt: TGTGCCAGTAGTATATTGGGACAGGGATCATATGAGCAGTTCTTC
d_call: TRBD1; j_call: TRBJ2-7; v_call: TRBV25-1; clone_size: -; cdr3_aa: CASRGGQGIYEQYF; cdr3_nt: TGTGCCAGCAGGGGGGGACAGGGGATCTACGAGCAGTACTTC
d_call: -; j_call: TRBJ1-5; v_call: TRBV21-1; clone_size: few; cdr3_aa: CASSKINSGRPTRPQHF; cdr3_nt: TGTGCCAGCAGCAAAATCAACTCGGGCCGCCCAACTAGGCCCCAGCATTTT
d_call: TRBD2; j_call: TRBJ2-2; v_call: TRBV7-2; clone_size: -; cdr3_aa: CASSVGLAGGSAGELFF; cdr3_nt: TGTGCCAGCAGCGTCGGACTAGCGGGAGGATCGGCCGGGGAGCTGTTTTTT
d_call: -; j_call: TRBJ2-1; v_call: TRBV7-8; clone_size: few; cdr3_aa: CASSLIRGYNEQFF; cdr3_nt: TGTGCCAGCAGCTTAATTCGCGGGTACAATGAGCAGTTCTTC
d_call: TRBD1; j_call: TRBJ2-2; v_call: TRBV7-2; clone_size: -; cdr3_aa: CASNRPTGTGSTGELFF; cdr3_nt: TGTGCCAGCAATAGGCCGACCGGGACAGGGTCCACCGGGGAGCTGTTTTTT
d_call: TRBD1; j_call: TRBJ2-2; v_call: TRBV27; clone_size: -; cdr3_aa: CASSTDRAAGELFF; cdr3_nt: TGTGCCAGCAGTACGGACAGGGCGGCCGGGGAGCTGTTTTTT
d_call: TRBD2; j_call: TRBJ2-3; v_call: TRBV11-2; clone_size: -; cdr3_aa: CASNIAGGARGTQYF; cdr3_nt: TGTGCCAGCAACATAGCGGGGGGTGCTCGGGGTACGCAGTATTTT
d_call: -; j_call: TRBJ1-1; v_call: TRBV5-4; clone_size: -; cdr3_aa: CASSRDVWADTEAFF; cdr3_nt: TGTGCCAGCAGCCGCGACGTGTGGGCCGACACTGAAGCTTTCTTT
d_call: -; j_call: TRBJ1-2; v_call: TRBV7-2; clone_size: -; cdr3_aa: CASSPGGGGNYGYTF; cdr3_nt: TGTGCCAGCAGCCCTGGGGGTGGGGGGAACTATGGCTACACCTTC
d_call: TRBD1; j_call: TRBJ2-3; v_call: TRBV28; clone_size: once; cdr3_aa: CASSLPGQGYGTDTQYF; cdr3_nt: TGTGCCAGCAGTTTACCGGGACAGGGATATGGCACAGATACGCAGTATTTT
d_call: -; j_call: TRBJ2-7; v_call: TRBV10-3; clone_size: -; cdr3_aa: CAISESDRYEQYF; cdr3_nt: TGTGCCATCAGTGAGTCGGACAGATACGAGCAGTACTTC
d_call: -; j_call: TRBJ2-1; v_call: TRBV27; clone_size: -; cdr3_aa: CASMRGGRGEQFF; cdr3_nt: TGTGCGAGCATGAGGGGGGGGCGGGGTGAGCAGTTCTTC